This T cell receptor (beta chain) derives from a study of blood T cell repertoires in COVID-19. On the study more broadly: From the United States, Italy and Spain came samples of acute and convalescent COVID-19. T cells, B-cell-depleted T cells, or PBMCs provided the cDNA or gDNA that served as material.

The data were produced by immunoSEQ multiplex PCR, yet TCRdb's version contains in-frame clones alone and is incomplete. Among 150,000 to 200,000 clones listed, about 80% were seen once. V shed 3 bases, J shed 6 bases, and the junction held 2 bases outside the gene matches. CDR1 and CDR2 from the germline V gene are SGHTA and FQGNSA. The CDR3 loop spans 14 amino acids. The sequenced sample was peripheral blood. The source of this sequence is a woman between 65 and 79 years old with acute or convalescent COVID-19. The V call is TRBV7-2, the J call TRBJ2-1, with 10 bases that match TRBD2. Written as DNA, the CDR3 is TGTGCCAGCAGCTTCAGCGGGGGGGGCAATGAGCAGTTCTTC. Its protein is CASSFSGGGNEQFF.